The entry that follows covers one T cell receptor beta chain sequence. Its target is not known. Study-level findings and limits: Tumor memory CD4+ T cell TCR gene usage was found to cluster with blood and lymph node memory CD4+ cells and with lymph node naive CD4+ cells. Tumor-infiltrating Treg TCR alpha and beta sequences overlapped most with tumor naive CD4+ T cells, then blood naive.

Cells sorted as Tregs were CD4+, CD25+ and CD127-/low. Semi-nested PCR with Nested Universal Primer A followed constant-region reverse priming of full-length variable regions. TCRdb re-analysed the 5' RACE reads in MiXCR, keeping a single row per CDR3 protein. The sample lists about 8,000 distinct CDR3 sequences, roughly 51% occurring once. Germline V gene sequence: CDR1 MNHEY, CDR2 SVGEGT. This CDR3 is 14 amino acids long. V lost 6 bases and J lost 6, with 15 bases in between. Sequenced: Tregs sorted from a lymph node. The J gene is TRBJ1-5, the V gene TRBV6-2 or TRBV6-3, with no clear D. The clonotype comes from a female donor with breast cancer. The CDR3 nucleotides read TGTGCCAGCAGCCGGCTGCGGCAGCTTCAGCCCCAGCATTTT. It yields the protein CASSRLRQLQPQHF.